This TCR beta chain was sequenced during a study of radiotherapy plus CTLA-4 blockade in lung cancer. Study-wide background: Patients showed objective responses in 18% of cases, and disease control was achieved by roughly 30%. Notes on the study in general: Subsequent to radiotherapy plus ipilimumab, tumor-derived TCR clones underwent expansion in blood.

On this clone: The target antigen is unknown.

V trimming: 5 bases; J trimming: 6 bases; junction bases outside the gene matches: 16. The CDR3 runs to 17 residues. Germline lookup yields CDR1 SGHAT and CDR2 FQNNGV. Those with chemo-refractory metastatic non-small-cell lung cancer were treated with focal radiation combined with CTLA-4 blockade using ipilimumab. Data came from immunoSEQ multiplex PCR; TCRdb stores just in-frame clones and leaves some out. The data hold about 120,000 clones, with roughly four fifths observed a single time. The TCR sequence derives from a human donor with non-small cell lung cancer that progressed on radiotherapy plus ipilimumab. Some clones in this sample may be carry-over from other donors' samples. V and J are TRBV11-2 and TRBJ1-1; 9 bases line up with TRBD1. The sequencing here drew on peripheral blood, taken from a patient treated with radiotherapy plus ipilimumab. CDR3 protein: CASSAYRGQVDKSEAFF. CDR3 DNA: TGTGCCAGCAGCGCCTACAGGGGGCAGGTGGATAAGTCTGAAGCTTTCTTT.